A selection of T cell receptor beta chains follows, all from one sample in a study of metastatic and nonmetastatic thyroid tumors. With MiXCR, TCRdb reprocessed the PCR reads. The sample carries tens of thousands of clones, 12% recorded once. The sequencing sample was made of blood. All receptors derive from a female donor with papillary thyroid cancer or a benign thyroid nodule (not recorded which). Some clones in this sample may be carry-over from other donors' samples. Both conserved end residues are part of each CDR3. D genes are given only for firm matches. Size is stated for part of the rows, as once, few or many counts, or as a class when the clone is expanded.

J gene | V gene | D gene | clone size | CDR3 DNA | CDR3 protein
TRBJ2-5 | TRBV2 | - | many | TGTGCCAGCACAACAGATTTGCAAACTACCCAAGAGACCCAGTACTTC | CASTTDLQTTQETQYF
TRBJ1-1 | TRBV2 | TRBD1 | many | TGTGCCAGCAGTTCTTACGGGGGACAGTTTGAAGCTTTCTTT | CASSSYGGQFEAFF
TRBJ2-3 | TRBV5-1 | TRBD1 | many | TGCGCCAGCAGCCATTACTCGGGACAGAGAAACACAGATACGCAGTATTTT | CASSHYSGQRNTDTQYF
TRBJ2-3 | TRBV20-1 | - | many | TGCAGTGCTAGTTACATCACAGATACGCAGTATTTT | CSASYITDTQYF
TRBJ1-2 | TRBV20-1 | - | many | TGCAGTGCTAGTGGGCACCCAGGGGACTATGGCTACACCTTC | CSASGHPGDYGYTF
TRBJ2-6 | TRBV7-6 | - | many | TGTGCCAGCAGCTCCTCGCTTTACCGGTCTGGGGCCAACGTCCTGACTTTC | CASSSSLYRSGANVLTF
TRBJ2-2 | TRBV7-3 | TRBD1 | many | TGTGCCAGCAGCAACGCGACAGGGGGCGGGACCGGGGAGCTGTTTTTT | CASSNATGGGTGELFF
TRBJ2-3 | TRBV6-5 | - | many | TGTGCCAGCAGTTACGATGATAGCACAGATACGCAGTATTTT | CASSYDDSTDTQYF
TRBJ2-1 | TRBV20-1 | TRBD2 | many | TGCAGTGCTAGTGCCTCCGGGACTAGCGGGAGTAATGAGCAGTTCTTC | CSASASGTSGSNEQFF
TRBJ2-2 | TRBV12-3/TRBV12-4 | - | many | TGTGCCAGCAAGAGGCTGACGAACACCGGGGAGCTGTTTTTT | CASKRLTNTGELFF
TRBJ2-1 | TRBV25-1 | - | few | TGTGCCAGCAGTGACGTGGCCCTTTTGTACAATGAGCAGTTCTTC | CASSDVALLYNEQFF
TRBJ1-2 | TRBV4-1 | - | many | TGCGCCAGCAGCCAAGATCTGGGGCAGTACTATGGCTACACCTTC | CASSQDLGQYYGYTF
TRBJ1-6 | TRBV28 | - | - | TGTGCCAGCAGTTCATTGTACGGGTTTAATTCACCCCTCCACTTT | CASSSLYGFNSPLHF
TRBJ1-2 | TRBV20-1 | - | many | TGCAGTGCTAGCTCCGGACAGTTTTATGGCTACACCTTC | CSASSGQFYGYTF
TRBJ2-3 | TRBV28 | - | many | TGTGCCAGCAGTAGTAGACAAGACCTTTTTAGCACAGATACGCAGTATTTT | CASSSRQDLFSTDTQYF
TRBJ2-3 | TRBV5-4 | - | many | TGTGCCAGCAGCTTGGGGCCAGCCAACACAGATACGCAGTATTTT | CASSLGPANTDTQYF
TRBJ2-1 | TRBV5-1 | TRBD2 | many | TGCGCCAGCAACCAACTAGCGGGAGGGCCGAGGACCTACAATGAGCAGTTCTTC | CASNQLAGGPRTYNEQFF
TRBJ2-7 | TRBV30 | - | few | TGTGCCTGGAGTGTAGGAGGGAGTCCCCTACACGAGCAGTACTTC | CAWSVGGSPLHEQYF
TRBJ1-6 | TRBV30 | - | many | TGTGCCTGGTCTCGCGCCGGAGGTTCACCCCTCCACTTT | CAWSRAGGSPLHF
TRBJ2-7 | TRBV3-1 | - | many | TGTGCCAGCAGCCAAGAAGGGTGGGGGCTCTACGAGCAGTACTTC | CASSQEGWGLYEQYF
TRBJ2-5 | TRBV2 | - | many | TGTGCCAGCAGGTCAACAGCACAAGAGACCCAGTACTTC | CASRSTAQETQYF
TRBJ1-2 | TRBV6-5 | - | - | TGTGCCAGCAGTTACTCGAGGCTGGGAGGGTATGGCTACACCTTC | CASSYSRLGGYGYTF
TRBJ2-7 | TRBV4-1 | TRBD1 | many | TGCGCCAGCAGCCAAGTAGGGGGCCTCGGTATATTGCGTGGGAGCCACGAGCAGTACTTC | CASSQVGGLGILRGSHEQYF
TRBJ1-2 | TRBV7-9 | - | many | TGTGCCAGCAGCGCAGATTTCGGGGCCCGATATGGCTACACCTTC | CASSADFGARYGYTF
TRBJ2-7 | TRBV5-6 | TRBD2 | many | TGTGCCAGCAGCTTAGCACTAGCGGAGGCCTACGAGCAGTACTTC | CASSLALAEAYEQYF
TRBJ2-1 | TRBV19 | - | many | TGTGCCAGTAGTATGGGGCTCTACAATGAGCAGTTCTTC | CASSMGLYNEQFF
TRBJ2-2 | TRBV6-5 | - | few | TGTGCCAGCAGTTACGCCCCTGGCGTGAGGGCGAGCACCGGGGAGCTGTTTTTT | CASSYAPGVRASTGELFF
TRBJ2-7 | TRBV6-1 | TRBD2 | few | TGTGCCAGCACTGGTGGACCATACTCGGGAGGCCACGAGCAGTACTTC | CASTGGPYSGGHEQYF